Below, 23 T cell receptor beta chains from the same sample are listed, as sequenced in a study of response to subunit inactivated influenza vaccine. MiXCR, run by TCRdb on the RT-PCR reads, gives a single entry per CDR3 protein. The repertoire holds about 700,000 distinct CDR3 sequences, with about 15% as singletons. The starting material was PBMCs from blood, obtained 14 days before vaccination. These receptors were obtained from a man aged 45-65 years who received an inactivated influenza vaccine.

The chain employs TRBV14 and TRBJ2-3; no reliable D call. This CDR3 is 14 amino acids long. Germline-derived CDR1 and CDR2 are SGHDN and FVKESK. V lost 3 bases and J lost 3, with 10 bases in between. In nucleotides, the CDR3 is TGTGCCAGCAGCCAGCGGTATTCTACAGATACGCAGTATTTT. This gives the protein CASSQRYSTDTQYF.

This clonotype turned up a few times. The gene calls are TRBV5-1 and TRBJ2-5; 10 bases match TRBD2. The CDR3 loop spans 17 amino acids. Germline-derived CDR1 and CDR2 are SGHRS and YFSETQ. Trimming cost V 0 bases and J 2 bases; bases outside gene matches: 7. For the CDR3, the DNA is TGCGCCAGCAGCTTGGGGAGTGGAGCGGGGGGGCAAGAGACCCAGTACTTC. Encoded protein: CASSLGSGAGGQETQYF.

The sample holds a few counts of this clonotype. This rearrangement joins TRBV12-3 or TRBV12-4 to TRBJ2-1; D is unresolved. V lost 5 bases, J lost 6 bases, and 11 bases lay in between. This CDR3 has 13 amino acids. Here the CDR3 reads CASSPLIVNEQFF. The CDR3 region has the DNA TGTGCCAGCAGTCCCCTAATAGTCAATGAGCAGTTCTTC.

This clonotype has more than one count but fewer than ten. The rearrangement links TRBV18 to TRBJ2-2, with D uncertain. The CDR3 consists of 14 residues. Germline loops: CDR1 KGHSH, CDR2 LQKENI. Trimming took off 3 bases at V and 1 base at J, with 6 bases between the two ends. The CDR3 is CASSPQLNTGELFF. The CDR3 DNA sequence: TGTGCCAGCTCACCTCAGCTGAACACCGGGGAGCTGTTTTTT.

In DNA, the CDR3 is TGTGCCAGCAGGGAACGGGGGGGCCCCACAGATACGCAGTATTTT. This encodes CASRERGGPTDTQYF. The J gene is TRBJ2-3, the V gene TRBV6-1, with 8 bases fitting TRBD2. V trimming: 6 bases; J trimming: 2 bases; junction bases outside the gene matches: 7. Germline lookup yields CDR1 MNHNS and CDR2 SASEGT. The CDR3 totals 15 residues.

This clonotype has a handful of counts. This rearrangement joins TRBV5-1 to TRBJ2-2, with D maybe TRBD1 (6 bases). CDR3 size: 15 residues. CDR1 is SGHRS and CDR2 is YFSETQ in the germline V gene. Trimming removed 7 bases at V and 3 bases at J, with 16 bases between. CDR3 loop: CASGKTGWDTGELFF. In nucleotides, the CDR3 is TGCGCCAGCGGAAAAACAGGGTGGGACACCGGGGAGCTGTTTTTT. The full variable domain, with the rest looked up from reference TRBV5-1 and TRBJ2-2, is KAGVTQTPRYLIKTRGQQVTLSCSPISGHRSVSWYQQTPGQGLQFLFEYFSETQRNKGNFPGRFSGRQFSNSRSEMNVSTLELGDSALYLCASGKTGWDTGELFFGEGSRLTVL.

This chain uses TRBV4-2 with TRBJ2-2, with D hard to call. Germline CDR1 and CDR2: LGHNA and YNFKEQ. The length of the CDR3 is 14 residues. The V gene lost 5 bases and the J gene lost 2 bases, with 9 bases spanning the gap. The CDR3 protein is CASSGRPNTGELFF. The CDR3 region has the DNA TGTGCCAGCAGCGGACGACCCAACACCGGGGAGCTGTTTTTT.

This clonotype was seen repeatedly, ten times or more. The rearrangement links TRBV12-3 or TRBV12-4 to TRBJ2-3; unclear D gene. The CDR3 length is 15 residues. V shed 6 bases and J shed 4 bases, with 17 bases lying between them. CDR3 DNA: TGTGCCAGCAGAAGACGAGAGAAATGGTCAGATACGCAGTATTTT. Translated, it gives CASRRREKWSDTQYF.

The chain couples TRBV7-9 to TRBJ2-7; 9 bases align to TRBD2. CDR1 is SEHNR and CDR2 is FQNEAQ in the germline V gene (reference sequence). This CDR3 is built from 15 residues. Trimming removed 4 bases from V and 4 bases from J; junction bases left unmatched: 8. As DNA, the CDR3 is TGTGCCAGCAGCTATGCCGGGACTAGCAGGTACGAGCAGTACTTC. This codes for CASSYAGTSRYEQYF. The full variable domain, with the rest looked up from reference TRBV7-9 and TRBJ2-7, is DTGVSQNPRHKITKRGQNVTFRCDPISEHNRLYWYRQTLGQGPEFLTYFQNEAQLEKSRLLSDRFSAERPKGSFSTLEIQRTEQGDSAMYLCASSYAGTSRYEQYFGPGTRLTVT.

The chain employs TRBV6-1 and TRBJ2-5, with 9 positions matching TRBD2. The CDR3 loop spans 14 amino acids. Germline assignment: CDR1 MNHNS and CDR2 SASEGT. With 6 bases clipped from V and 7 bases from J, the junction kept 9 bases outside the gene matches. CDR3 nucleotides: TGTGCCAGCAGCCCCCGCGGGGGGGGAGTGACCCAGTACTTC. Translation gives CASSPRGGGVTQYF.

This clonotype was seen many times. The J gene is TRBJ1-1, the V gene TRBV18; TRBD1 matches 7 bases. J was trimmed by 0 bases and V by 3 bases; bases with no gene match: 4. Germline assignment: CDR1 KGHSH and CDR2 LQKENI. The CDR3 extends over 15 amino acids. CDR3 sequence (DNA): TGTGCCAGCTCACCTTCGACAGGGTTGAACACTGAAGCTTTCTTT. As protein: CASSPSTGLNTEAFF.

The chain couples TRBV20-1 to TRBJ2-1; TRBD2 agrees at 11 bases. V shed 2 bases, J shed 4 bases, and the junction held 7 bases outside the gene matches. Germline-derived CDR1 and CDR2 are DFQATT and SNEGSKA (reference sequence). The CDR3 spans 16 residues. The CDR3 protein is CSARSSTSGNYNEQFF. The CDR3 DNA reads TGCAGTGCTAGATCATCGACTAGCGGGAATTACAATGAGCAGTTCTTC.

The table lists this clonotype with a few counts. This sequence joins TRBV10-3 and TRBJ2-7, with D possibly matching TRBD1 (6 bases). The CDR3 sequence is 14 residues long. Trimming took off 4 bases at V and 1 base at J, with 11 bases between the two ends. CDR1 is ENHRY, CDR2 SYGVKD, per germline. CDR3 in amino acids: CAISGADRSYEQYF. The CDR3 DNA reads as TGTGCCATCAGTGGGGCTGACAGGTCCTACGAGCAGTACTTC.

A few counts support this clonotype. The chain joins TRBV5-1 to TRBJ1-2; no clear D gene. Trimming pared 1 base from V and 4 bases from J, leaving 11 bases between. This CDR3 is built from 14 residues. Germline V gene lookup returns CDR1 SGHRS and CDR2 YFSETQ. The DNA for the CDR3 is TGCGCCAGCAGCTTGACCGGGAGGTCCTATGGCTACACCTTC. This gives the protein CASSLTGRSYGYTF.

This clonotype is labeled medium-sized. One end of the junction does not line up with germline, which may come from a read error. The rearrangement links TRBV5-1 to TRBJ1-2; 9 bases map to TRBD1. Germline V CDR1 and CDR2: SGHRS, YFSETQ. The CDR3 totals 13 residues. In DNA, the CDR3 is TGTGCCAGCAGTCCGGGACAGGGATATGGCTACACCTTC. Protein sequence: CASSPGQGYGYTF.

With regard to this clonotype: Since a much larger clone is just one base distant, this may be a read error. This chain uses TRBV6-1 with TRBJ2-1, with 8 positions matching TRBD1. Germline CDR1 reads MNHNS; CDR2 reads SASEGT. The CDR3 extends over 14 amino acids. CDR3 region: CASSTPDRANEQLF. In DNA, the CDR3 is TGTGCCAGCAGTACACCGGACAGGGCCAATGAGCAGCTCTTC.

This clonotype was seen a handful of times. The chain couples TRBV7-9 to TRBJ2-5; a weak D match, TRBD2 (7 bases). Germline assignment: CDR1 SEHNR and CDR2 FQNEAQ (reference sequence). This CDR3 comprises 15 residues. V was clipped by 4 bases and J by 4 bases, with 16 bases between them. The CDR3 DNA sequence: TGTGCCAGCAGCTCCTCGGGGGGCTTGGGAGAGACCCAGTACTTC. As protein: CASSSSGGLGETQYF.

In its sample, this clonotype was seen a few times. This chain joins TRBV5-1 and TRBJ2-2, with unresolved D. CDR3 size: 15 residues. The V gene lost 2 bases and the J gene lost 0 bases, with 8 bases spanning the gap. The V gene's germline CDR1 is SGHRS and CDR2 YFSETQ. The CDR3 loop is CASSFDTSNTGELFF. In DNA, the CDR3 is TGCGCCAGCAGCTTCGACACTTCGAACACCGGGGAGCTGTTTTTT.

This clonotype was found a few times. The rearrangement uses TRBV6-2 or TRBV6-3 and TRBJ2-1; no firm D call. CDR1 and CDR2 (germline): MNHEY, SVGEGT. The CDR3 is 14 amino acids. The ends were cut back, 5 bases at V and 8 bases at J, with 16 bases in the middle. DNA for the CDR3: TGTGCCAGCAGTCTTTGGAGACTCTTCGATGAGCAGTTCTTC. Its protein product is CASSLWRLFDEQFF.

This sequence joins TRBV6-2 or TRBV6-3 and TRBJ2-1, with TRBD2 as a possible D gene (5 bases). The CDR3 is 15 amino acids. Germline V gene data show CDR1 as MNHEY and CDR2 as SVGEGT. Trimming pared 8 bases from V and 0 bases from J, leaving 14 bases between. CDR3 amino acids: CASLGAHGSYNEQFF. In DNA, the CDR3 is TGTGCCAGCTTGGGAGCCCACGGCTCCTACAATGAGCAGTTCTTC.

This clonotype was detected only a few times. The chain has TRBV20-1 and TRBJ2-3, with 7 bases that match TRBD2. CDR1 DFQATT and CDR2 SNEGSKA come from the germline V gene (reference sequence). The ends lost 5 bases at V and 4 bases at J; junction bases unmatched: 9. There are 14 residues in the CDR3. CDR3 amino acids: CSADKTSRADTQYF. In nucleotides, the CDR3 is TGCAGTGCTGATAAGACTAGCAGGGCAGATACGCAGTATTTT.

The CDR3 sequence: CASSQDQLAGVGYEQFF. In DNA form, the CDR3 reads TGTGCCAGCAGCCAAGACCAACTAGCGGGAGTGGGGTATGAGCAGTTCTTC. V and J are TRBV4-2 and TRBJ2-1, with 11 bases lining up with TRBD2. CDR3 length: 17 amino acids. With 0 bases clipped from V and 8 bases from J, the junction kept 9 bases outside the gene matches. The V gene's germline CDR1 is LGHNA and CDR2 YNFKEQ.

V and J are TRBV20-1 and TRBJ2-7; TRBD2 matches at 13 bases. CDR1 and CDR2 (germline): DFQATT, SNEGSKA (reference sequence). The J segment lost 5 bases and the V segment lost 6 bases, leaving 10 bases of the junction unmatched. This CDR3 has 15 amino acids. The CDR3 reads CSARLAGGPRNEQYF. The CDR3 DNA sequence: TGCAGTGCAAGACTAGCGGGAGGACCAAGGAACGAGCAGTACTTC.